The entry below gives a single TCR beta chain sequence along with its context. The data are from a study of blood T cell repertoires in COVID-19. About the study: T cells, B-cell-depleted T cells, or PBMCs supplied cDNA or gDNA.

The CDR3 extends over 18 amino acids. Germline CDR1 and CDR2: PRHDT and FYEKMQ (reference sequence). After removal of 7 bases from V and 5 bases from J, the junction contained 16 bases not matched to a gene. Only in-frame clones appear in the TCRdb table, and some are missing; sequencing was by immunoSEQ multiplex PCR. The table records roughly 190,000 clones, about 88% of them present only once. V is TRBV13 and J is TRBJ2-1; 11 bases agree with TRBD2. This clonotype originated in a woman aged 40-49 years who had recovered from COVID-19. The sequenced sample consisted of peripheral blood. The CDR3 loop reads CASTFRTSGSKSDNEQFF. Here the CDR3 DNA reads TGTGCCAGCACCTTCCGAACTAGCGGGAGTAAAAGTGACAATGAGCAGTTCTTC.